This is a list of T cell receptor beta chains from one sample in a study of OX40 agonist ivuxolimab in advanced cancers. Repertoires were generated with immunoSEQ multiplex PCR, while TCRdb's copy carries only in-frame clones and drops some. Here the sample spans more than 45,000 clones, 70% to 85% being singletons. Specimen: CD4+ or CD8+ T cells sorted from blood, collected in a trial of the OX40 agonist ivuxolimab. These receptors were taken from an adult with an advanced solid tumor such as melanoma, head and neck, liver or kidney cancer. Each CDR3 is given without its conserved first and last residue. Fields, in order: J gene, V gene, CDR3 protein.

TRBJ2-3 | TRBV4-1 | ASRLGLAGATDTQY
TRBJ2-3 | TRBV5-4 | ASSFSGTETDTQY
TRBJ1-1 | TRBV30 | AWSVPGYRAEAF
TRBJ1-4 | TRBV2 | ASSARFYNEKLF
TRBJ2-7 | TRBV7-2 | ASSLTLQTPYEQY
TRBJ2-2 | TRBV11-2 | ASRSPRGDGELF
TRBJ1-3 | TRBV7-2 | ASSFAGGNTIY
TRBJ1-6 | TRBV2 | ASNPSGVDSSPLH
TRBJ2-1 | TRBV4-1 | ASRRGVESAYNEQF
TRBJ1-1 | TRBV27 | ASSAYTGMNTEAF
TRBJ2-5 | TRBV11-1 | ASSLGQPKSGETQY
TRBJ2-7 | TRBV7-3 | ASSLWSTSRTQEQY
TRBJ1-4 | TRBV30 | AWSTKQGSSEKLF
TRBJ2-5 | TRBV7-7 | ASSLGLEETQY
TRBJ2-1 | TRBV7-7 | ASSWRTGHEQF
TRBJ2-3 | TRBV7-9 | ASSTTGTGSTDTQY
TRBJ2-7 | TRBV5-1 | ASSLLGTDSWDEQY
TRBJ1-1 | TRBV6-1 | ASSEATGLNTEAF
TRBJ1-1 | TRBV5-5 | ASSLVVRGGTEAF
TRBJ2-2 | TRBV7-3 | ASSLRGELF
TRBJ2-5 | TRBV18 | ASSPPAWTGRAETQY
TRBJ2-7 | TRBV5-4 | ASSLASGTYEQY